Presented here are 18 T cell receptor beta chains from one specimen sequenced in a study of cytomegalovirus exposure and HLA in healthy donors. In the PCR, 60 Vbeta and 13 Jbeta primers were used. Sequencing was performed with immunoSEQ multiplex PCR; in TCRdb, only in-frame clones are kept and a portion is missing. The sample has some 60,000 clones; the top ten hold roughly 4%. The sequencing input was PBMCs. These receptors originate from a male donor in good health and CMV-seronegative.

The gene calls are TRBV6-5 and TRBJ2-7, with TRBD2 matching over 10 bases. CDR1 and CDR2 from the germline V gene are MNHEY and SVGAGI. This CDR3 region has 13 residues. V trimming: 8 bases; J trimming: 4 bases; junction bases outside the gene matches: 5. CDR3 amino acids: CASGAGGPYEQYF. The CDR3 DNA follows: TGTGCCAGCGGAGCGGGAGGGCCTTACGAGCAGTACTTC.

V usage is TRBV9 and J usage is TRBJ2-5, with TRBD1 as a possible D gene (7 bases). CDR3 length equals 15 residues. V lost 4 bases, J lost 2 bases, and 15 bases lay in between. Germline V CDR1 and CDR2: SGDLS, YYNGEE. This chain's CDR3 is CASSNRAGGQETQYF. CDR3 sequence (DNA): TGTGCCAGCAGCAACCGGGCAGGGGGGCAAGAGACCCAGTACTTC.

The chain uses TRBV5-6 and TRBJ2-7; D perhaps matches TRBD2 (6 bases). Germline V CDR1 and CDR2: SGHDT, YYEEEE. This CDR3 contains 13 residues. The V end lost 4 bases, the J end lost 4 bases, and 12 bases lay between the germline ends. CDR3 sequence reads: CASSARGAYEQYF. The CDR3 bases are TGTGCCAGCAGCGCTCGCGGGGCGTACGAGCAGTACTTC.

CDR3 nucleotides: TGTGCCAGTAGTATAGGATCGAGAGGCTCCTACAATGAGCAGTTCTTC. Amino acid sequence: CASSIGSRGSYNEQFF. The chain employs TRBV19 and TRBJ2-1, with D uncertain. The germline V and J ends were trimmed by 1 base and 0 bases, with 10 bases remaining between them. The CDR3 totals 16 residues. Germline V gene sequence: CDR1 LNHDA, CDR2 SQIVND (reference sequence).

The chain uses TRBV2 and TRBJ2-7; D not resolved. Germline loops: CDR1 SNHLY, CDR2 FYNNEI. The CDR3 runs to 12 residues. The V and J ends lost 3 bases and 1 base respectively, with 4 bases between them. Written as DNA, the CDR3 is TGTGCCAGCAGTGATCAATCCTACGAGCAGTACTTC. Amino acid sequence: CASSDQSYEQYF. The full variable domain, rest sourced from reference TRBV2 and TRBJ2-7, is EPEVTQTPSHQVTQMGQEVILRCVPISNHLYFYWYRQILGQKVEFLVSFYNNEISEKSEIFDDQFSVERPDGSNFTLKIRSTKLEDSAMYFCASSDQSYEQYFGPGTRLTVT.

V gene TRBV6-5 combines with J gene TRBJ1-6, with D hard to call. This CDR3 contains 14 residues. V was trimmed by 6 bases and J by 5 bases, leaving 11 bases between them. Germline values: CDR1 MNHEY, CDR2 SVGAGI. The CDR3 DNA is TGTGCCAGCAGCGCCCTAGTGGATAATTCACCCCTCCACTTT. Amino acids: CASSALVDNSPLHF.

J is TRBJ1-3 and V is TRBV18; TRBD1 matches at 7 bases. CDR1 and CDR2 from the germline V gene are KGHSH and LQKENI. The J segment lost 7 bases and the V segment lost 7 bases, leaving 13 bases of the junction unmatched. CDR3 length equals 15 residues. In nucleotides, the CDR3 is TGTGCCAGCTACATAACAGGGGCCATGGTGAACACCATATATTTT. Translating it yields CASYITGAMVNTIYF.

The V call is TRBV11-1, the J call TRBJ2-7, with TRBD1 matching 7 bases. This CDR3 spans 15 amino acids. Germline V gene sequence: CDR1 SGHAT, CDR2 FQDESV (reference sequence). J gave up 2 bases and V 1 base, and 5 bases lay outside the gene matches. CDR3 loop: CASSLEGQSAYEQYF. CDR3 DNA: TGTGCCAGCAGCTTAGAGGGACAGAGTGCCTACGAGCAGTACTTC.

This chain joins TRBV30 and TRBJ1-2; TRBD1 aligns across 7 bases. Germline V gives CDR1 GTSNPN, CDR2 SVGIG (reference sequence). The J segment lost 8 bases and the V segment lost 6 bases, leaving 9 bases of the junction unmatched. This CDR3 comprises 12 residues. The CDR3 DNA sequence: TGTGCCTGCCACAGGGGCCCGAGAGGCTACACCTTC. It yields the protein CACHRGPRGYTF.

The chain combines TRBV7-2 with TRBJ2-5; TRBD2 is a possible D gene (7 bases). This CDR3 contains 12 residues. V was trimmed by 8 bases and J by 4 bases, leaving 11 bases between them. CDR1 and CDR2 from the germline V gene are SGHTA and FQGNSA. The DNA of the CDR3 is TGTGCCAGCCAAGGGGGGGGAGAGACCCAGTACTTC. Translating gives CASQGGGETQYF.

DNA for the CDR3: TGTGCCAGCAGCTTAGCATTGGACTACTTGTCAGATACGCAGTATTTT. Its protein product is CASSLALDYLSDTQYF. V and J are TRBV5-8 and TRBJ2-3; perhaps TRBD2 as D (6 bases). CDR1 and CDR2 from the germline V gene are SGHTS and YDEGEE. V lost 2 bases and J lost 4, with 17 bases in between. The length of the CDR3 is 16 residues.

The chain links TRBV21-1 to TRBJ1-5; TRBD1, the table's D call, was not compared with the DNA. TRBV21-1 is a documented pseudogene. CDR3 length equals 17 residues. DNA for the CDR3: TGTGCCAGCAGCAAATCCGTTTTCAGGGATAGCAATCAGCCCCAGCATTTT. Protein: CASSKSVFRDSNQPQHF.

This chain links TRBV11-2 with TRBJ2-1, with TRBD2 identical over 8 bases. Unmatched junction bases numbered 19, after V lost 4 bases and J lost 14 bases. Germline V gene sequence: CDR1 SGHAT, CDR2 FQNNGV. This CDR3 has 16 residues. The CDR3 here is CASSSLFKRESPREFF. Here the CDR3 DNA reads TGTGCCAGCAGCTCCCTTTTTAAGCGGGAGTCACCAAGGGAGTTCTTC.

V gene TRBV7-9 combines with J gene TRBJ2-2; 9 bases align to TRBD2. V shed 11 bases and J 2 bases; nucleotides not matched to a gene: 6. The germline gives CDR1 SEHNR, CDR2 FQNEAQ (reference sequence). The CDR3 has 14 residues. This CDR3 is CALTGTSNTGELFF. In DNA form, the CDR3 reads TGTGCCCTGACCGGGACTAGCAACACCGGGGAGCTGTTTTTT. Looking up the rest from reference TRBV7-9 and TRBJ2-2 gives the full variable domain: DTGVSQNPRHKITKRGQNVTFRCDPISEHNRLYWYRQTLGQGPEFLTYFQNEAQLEKSRLLSDRFSAERPKGSFSTLEIQRTEQGDSAMYLCALTGTSNTGELFFGEGSRLTVL.

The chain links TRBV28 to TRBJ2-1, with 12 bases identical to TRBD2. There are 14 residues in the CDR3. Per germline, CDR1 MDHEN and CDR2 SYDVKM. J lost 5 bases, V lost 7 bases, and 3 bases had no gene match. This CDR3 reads CASTSGGADNEQFF. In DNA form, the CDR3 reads TGTGCCAGCACTAGCGGGGGGGCCGACAATGAGCAGTTCTTC.

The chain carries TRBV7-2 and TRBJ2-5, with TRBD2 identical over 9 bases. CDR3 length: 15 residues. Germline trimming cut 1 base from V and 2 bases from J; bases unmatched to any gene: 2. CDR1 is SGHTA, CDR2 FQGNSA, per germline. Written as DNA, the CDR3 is TGTGCCAGCAGCTTAGACGCGGGGGGGCAAGAGACCCAGTACTTC. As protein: CASSLDAGGQETQYF.

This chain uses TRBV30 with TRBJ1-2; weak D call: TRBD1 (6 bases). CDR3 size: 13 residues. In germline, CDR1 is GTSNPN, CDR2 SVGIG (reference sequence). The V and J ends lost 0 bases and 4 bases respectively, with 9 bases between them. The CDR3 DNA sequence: TGTGCCTGGAGTGTACAGGACAGCTATGGCTACACCTTC. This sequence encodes CAWSVQDSYGYTF.

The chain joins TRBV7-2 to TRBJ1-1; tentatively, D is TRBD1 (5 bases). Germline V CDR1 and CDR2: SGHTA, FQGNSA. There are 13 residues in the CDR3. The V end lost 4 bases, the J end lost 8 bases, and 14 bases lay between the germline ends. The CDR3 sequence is CASSSGRSGEAFF. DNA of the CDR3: TGTGCCAGCAGCTCCGGGCGCTCAGGGGAAGCTTTCTTT.